Following are 14 T cell receptor beta chains from one sample sequenced in a study of T cell changes during pregnancy in multiple sclerosis. Using immunoSEQ multiplex PCR, the repertoire was profiled, and TCRdb retains in-frame clones only, with some absent. The profile shows about 46,000 clones, about 90% of them singletons. The input for sequencing was CD4+ T cells from peripheral blood mononuclear cells, taken after pregnancy. Every receptor here comes from a female donor with multiple sclerosis, enrolled in a pregnancy study.

This chain uses TRBV2 with TRBJ1-2; D is ambiguous. The CDR3 contains 11 residues. CDR1 and CDR2 from the germline V gene are SNHLY and FYNNEI. The germline V and J ends were trimmed by 6 bases and 3 bases, with 5 bases remaining between them. The CDR3 nucleotides read TGTGCCAGCAGACCAGACTATGGCTACACCTTC. It encodes CASRPDYGYTF.

The V gene is TRBV28, the J gene TRBJ1-5, with D tentatively TRBD1 (5 bases). This CDR3 spans 15 amino acids. Germline-derived CDR1 and CDR2 are MDHEN and SYDVKM. Trimming left V 2 bases short and J 5 bases short, with 13 bases between. CDR3 nucleotide sequence: TGTGCCAGCAGTTTAGTGACAGTTCTTTATCAGCCCCAGCATTTT. It translates to CASSLVTVLYQPQHF.

This chain connects TRBV11-3 to TRBJ2-1, with TRBD2 matching over 7 bases. The CDR3 runs to 15 residues. CDR1 SGHNT and CDR2 YENEEA come from the germline V gene. V was clipped by 6 bases and J by 4 bases; unmatched bases: 9. In DNA, the CDR3 is TGTGCCAGCAGTCCAGGACGGGGGGAATACAATGAGCAGTTCTTC. Protein product: CASSPGRGEYNEQFF.

This chain joins TRBV18 and TRBJ1-1, with D uncertain. Trimming cost V 3 bases and J 0 bases, with 5 bases left between them. The CDR3 has 13 amino acids. Germline-derived CDR1 and CDR2 are KGHSH and LQKENI. CDR3 protein: CASSPAVNTEAFF. CDR3 in DNA: TGTGCCAGCTCACCGGCAGTGAACACTGAAGCTTTCTTT.

The genes are TRBV4-1 and TRBJ2-3; 12 bases match TRBD1. The V gene end was trimmed by 3 bases and the J gene end by 5 bases; junction bases not matched to a gene: 3. There are 15 residues in the CDR3. The germline V gene encodes CDR1 MGHRA and CDR2 YSYEKL. CDR3: CASSQGDRGRDTQYF. The CDR3 region has the DNA TGCGCCAGCAGCCAGGGGGACAGGGGGCGAGATACGCAGTATTTT.

The chain joins TRBV4-1 to TRBJ2-7, with 10 bases aligning to TRBD1. J gave up 4 bases and V 1 base, and 10 bases lay outside the gene matches. The CDR3 runs 17 residues. From germline, CDR1 is MGHRA and CDR2 YSYEKL. CDR3 amino acids: CASSQGPGQGGPYEQYF. CDR3 nucleotides: TGCGCCAGCAGCCAAGGGCCCGGACAGGGGGGACCTTACGAGCAGTACTTC.

This chain joins TRBV6-5 and TRBJ2-6, with D hard to call. This CDR3 is 15 amino acids long. V gave up 2 bases and J gave up 0 bases, with 5 bases separating them. Germline loops: CDR1 MNHEY, CDR2 SVGAGI. The CDR3 sequence is CASSYDTSGANVLTF. The CDR3, as DNA: TGTGCCAGCAGTTACGACACCTCTGGGGCCAACGTCCTGACTTTC.

The V gene is TRBV7-2, the J gene TRBJ1-2, with D unresolved. The CDR3 sequence is 15 residues long. Germline loops: CDR1 SGHTA, CDR2 FQGNSA. With 1 base removed from V and 4 bases from J, the gap between germline ends came to 13 bases. This CDR3 reads CASSLDIGGLYGYTF. The CDR3 nucleotides read TGTGCCAGCAGCTTAGACATCGGCGGCCTCTATGGCTACACCTTC.

This clone was counted once. The chain carries TRBV27 and TRBJ2-5, with TRBD2 matching over 16 bases. CDR1 is MNHEY and CDR2 is SMNVEV in the germline V gene (reference sequence). Trimming at V came to 8 bases and at J to 3 bases, leaving 6 bases not matched to a gene. The CDR3 spans 16 residues. The CDR3 here is CASGGLAGGIKETQYF. DNA for the CDR3: TGTGCCAGCGGGGGACTAGCGGGAGGGATTAAAGAGACCCAGTACTTC.

The V call is TRBV6-5, the J call TRBJ2-7, with D unclear. V lost 7 bases and J lost 4, with 11 bases in between. Germline CDR1 reads MNHEY; CDR2 reads SVGAGI. This CDR3 contains 12 residues. The CDR3 nucleotides are TGTGCCAGCACCAACCTCGGTTACGAGCAGTACTTC. Its translation: CASTNLGYEQYF.

The chain couples TRBV5-1 to TRBJ2-7, with a possible D match to TRBD2 (6 bases). The germline V gene encodes CDR1 SGHRS and CDR2 YFSETQ. V dropped 0 bases and J dropped 1 base, with 14 bases sitting between them. CDR3 length: 16 amino acids. The CDR3 DNA follows: TGCGCCAGCAGCTTGGTCCTGGGGGGTAGATCCTACGAGCAGTACTTC. It codes for CASSLVLGGRSYEQYF.

The chain employs TRBV4-1 and TRBJ2-2; 7 bases fit TRBD2. The V gene's germline CDR1 is MGHRA and CDR2 YSYEKL. J gave up 3 bases and V 3 bases, and 4 bases lay outside the gene matches. This CDR3 is 15 amino acids long. The CDR3 coding sequence is TGCGCCAGCAGCCAGGGAGGGCCGTACACCGGGGAGCTGTTTTTT. This gives the protein CASSQGGPYTGELFF.

This clone has a single count. The rearrangement joins TRBV19 to TRBJ2-4; D might be TRBD1 (5 bases). V was shortened by 5 bases and J by 7 bases, with 12 bases between the two germline ends. Germline CDR1 and CDR2: LNHDA and SQIVND (reference sequence). The CDR3 is 13 amino acids. CDR3: CASSLLGANIQYF. In DNA form, the CDR3 reads TGTGCCAGTAGTCTTCTTGGGGCGAACATTCAGTACTTC.

The chain is built from TRBV7-2 and TRBJ1-1; D might be TRBD1 (5 bases). Trimming took 1 base from V and 0 from J, leaving 9 bases between them. This CDR3 has 15 residues. Germline CDR1 SGHTA, CDR2 FQGNSA. The CDR3 nucleotides read TGTGCCAGCAGCTTAGGGGCAGGGTTGAACACTGAAGCTTTCTTT. It yields the protein CASSLGAGLNTEAFF. Looking up the rest from reference TRBV7-2 and TRBJ1-1 gives the full variable domain: GAGVSQSPSNKVTEKGKDVELRCDPISGHTALYWYRQSLGQGLEFLIYFQGNSAPDKSGLPSDRFSAERTGGSVSTLTIQRTQQEDSAVYLCASSLGAGLNTEAFFGQGTRLTVV.